This TCR beta chain appears in the sequencing data of a study of T cells in Graves' hyperthyroidism and ophthalmopathy. Looking at the study overall: Peripheral blood specimens were obtained at initial diagnosis, prior to any treatment.

The V segment lost 3 bases and the J segment 3 bases; nucleotides outside the gene matches: 11. Germline CDR1 LNHNV, CDR2 YYDKDF (reference sequence). There are 18 residues in the CDR3. The CDR3 regions of TCR beta were amplified from RNA transcripts. During a first-round RT-PCR of the TCR CDR3, the HTBI primer set was used. TCRdb itself ran the multiplex PCR reads through MiXCR, one entry per CDR3 protein. Among fewer than 450,000 distinct CDR3 sequences, 17% were seen once, and the ten largest hold around a third. The patients, who ranged from 18 to 65 in age, presented with newly diagnosed hyperthyroidism lasting under 2 months. Any patient presenting with uncontrolled infection, other autoimmune disease, pregnancy or lactation was left out. Concerning this clonotype itself: Its specificity is unknown.

Study-wide results and caveats: Blood shared most expanded thyroid clonotypes above 0.001.

The receptor comes from a woman in her twenties or thirties with Graves' hyperthyroidism that later progressed to Graves' ophthalmopathy. What was sequenced was blood. The rearrangement joins TRBV15 to TRBJ1-4; 9 bases match TRBD1. CDR3 nucleotide sequence: TGTGCCACCAGCAGCTTCCCCTCCCGGGACAGGGCTAATGAAAAACTGTTTTTT. This sequence encodes CATSSFPSRDRANEKLFF. The variable domain in full, with the rest retrieved from reference TRBV15 and TRBJ1-4, is DAMVIQNPRYQVTQFGKPVTLSCSQTLNHNVMYWYQQKSSQAPKLLFHYYDKDFNNEADTPDNFQSRRPNTSFCFLDIRSPGLGDTAMYLCATSSFPSRDRANEKLFFGSGTQLSVL.